One and the same sample provided the 10 T cell receptor beta chains below, sequenced in a study of Ad26.COV2.S vaccination and SARS-CoV-2 variants. Assay used: immunoSEQ multiplex PCR; TCRdb lists only in-frame clones, some missing. This sample has roughly 500,000 clones, with roughly nine tenths found just once. Stated treatment: around 19 received Ad26.COV2.S at low or high dose, single or two shots; 5 received placebo; per-sample allocation not given. Following the first vaccine or placebo injection, samples were taken on day 63. This specimen consisted of peripheral blood, obtained in a trial of Ad26.COV2.S vaccine versus placebo. Source of these receptors: a person aged 18-65 years who received the Ad26.COV2.S COVID-19 vaccine or a placebo.

This sequence joins TRBV28 and TRBJ1-1; D perhaps matches TRBD1 (5 bases). V was clipped by 6 bases and J by 7 bases, with 15 bases between them. The CDR3 runs to 13 residues. Germline V CDR1 and CDR2: MDHEN, SYDVKM. The CDR3 DNA is TGTGCCAGCAGCCAAGGATCCGGGGGTGAAGCTTTCTTT. It specifies CASSQGSGGEAFF. Complete variable domain (other parts from reference TRBV28 and TRBJ1-1): DVKVTQSSRYLVKRTGEKVFLECVQDMDHENMFWYRQDPGLGLRLIYFSYDVKMKEKGDIPEGYSVSREKKERFSLILESASTNQTSMYLCASSQGSGGEAFFGQGTRLTVV.

V is TRBV5-8 and J is TRBJ1-5, with D perhaps TRBD1 (5 bases). Trimming shortened V by 0 bases and J by 2 bases, and 6 bases separated the two germline ends. Germline V gene data show CDR1 as SGHTS and CDR2 as YDEGEE. This CDR3 contains 14 residues. The CDR3 DNA follows: TGTGCCAGCAGCTTGGGAGGGGGCAATCAGCCCCAGCATTTT. Translation: CASSLGGGNQPQHF.

V is TRBV6-5 and J is TRBJ1-1; TRBD1 might be the D (6 bases). The CDR3 contains 13 residues. Germline CDR1 is MNHEY and CDR2 is SVGAGI. The V gene lost 7 bases and the J gene lost 11 bases, with 20 bases spanning the gap. CDR3 in DNA: TGTGCCAGCATCCAACCGGGGGGGGCAGAGGCTTTCTTT. Its protein is CASIQPGGAEAFF.

This chain uses TRBV4-1 with TRBJ1-3, with D maybe TRBD1 (6 bases). The CDR3 has 17 amino acids. V dropped 4 bases and J dropped 0 bases, with 16 bases sitting between them. Germline loops: CDR1 MGHRA, CDR2 YSYEKL. In DNA, the CDR3 is TGCGCCAGCAGCCCCAGGGGAGGGAGGGCCTCTGGAAACACCATATATTTT. This translates into CASSPRGGRASGNTIYF.

The chain couples TRBV4-3 to TRBJ2-2, with 7 positions matching TRBD2. Per the germline V gene, CDR1 is LGHNA and CDR2 is YSLEER. V trimming: 0 bases; J trimming: 6 bases; junction bases outside the gene matches: 7. The CDR3 is made up of 16 amino acids. DNA of the CDR3: TGCGCCAGCAGCCAAGATGGGGAGGGCTGGCCCGGGGAGCTGTTTTTT. Its translation is CASSQDGEGWPGELFF.

The rearrangement links TRBV4-3 to TRBJ1-3; tentatively, D is TRBD1 (5 bases). The CDR3 is 16 amino acids. With 3 bases removed from V and 3 bases from J, the gap between germline ends came to 15 bases. The germline gives CDR1 LGHNA, CDR2 YSLEER. The CDR3 DNA reads TGCGCCAGCAGCCATACCCGGGGGAGTGGTGGAAACACCATATATTTT. This translates into CASSHTRGSGGNTIYF.

The genes are TRBV5-5 and TRBJ1-3; D not certain. V gave up 2 bases and J gave up 0 bases, with 9 bases separating them. The CDR3 extends over 15 amino acids. Germline loops: CDR1 SGHKS, CDR2 YYEKEE (reference sequence). CDR3 sequence reads: CASSFSPSSGNTIYF. The CDR3 bases are TGTGCCAGCAGCTTTAGTCCTAGCTCTGGAAACACCATATATTTT.

The chain links TRBV2 to TRBJ1-1; D is uncertain. V lost 2 bases, J lost 3 bases, and 13 bases lay in between. This CDR3 has 15 amino acids. Germline V gives CDR1 SNHLY, CDR2 FYNNEI. This CDR3 is CASSEPGRRDTEAFF. The CDR3 DNA follows: TGTGCCAGCAGTGAACCCGGACGAAGGGACACTGAAGCTTTCTTT.

V gene TRBV28 combines with J gene TRBJ2-7; 11 bases agree with TRBD2. The V gene end was trimmed by 6 bases and the J gene end by 2 bases; junction bases not matched to a gene: 0. The CDR3 totals 13 residues. Germline CDR1 MDHEN, CDR2 SYDVKM. Here the CDR3 DNA reads TGTGCCAGCAGGACTAGCGGGACCTACGAGCAGTACTTC. The encoded protein is CASRTSGTYEQYF. The variable domain in full, completed from reference TRBV28 and TRBJ2-7, reads DVKVTQSSRYLVKRTGEKVFLECVQDMDHENMFWYRQDPGLGLRLIYFSYDVKMKEKGDIPEGYSVSREKKERFSLILESASTNQTSMYLCASRTSGTYEQYFGPGTRLTVT.

This chain joins TRBV20-1 and TRBJ1-2; D is uncertain. The CDR3 covers 10 residues. The V gene's germline CDR1 is DFQATT and CDR2 SNEGSKA (reference sequence). Trimming took 3 bases from V and 6 from J, leaving 5 bases between them. As DNA, the CDR3 is TGCAGTGCTAGGCACAATGGCTACACCTTC. Amino acids: CSARHNGYTF.